Following are 31 T cell receptor beta chains from one sample sequenced in a study of human T cells and chemical hapten exposure. TCRdb passed the RACE reads through MiXCR, listing each CDR3 protein once. The sample has some 65,000 distinct CDR3 sequences; approximately 6.5% are singletons. The time point is: healthy volunteer bleed at 6 weeks. Whole blood that had not been fractionated was the source of extracted total RNA. Sequenced: whole blood. The source of these receptors is a female donor in good health. Some clones in this sample may be carry-over from other donors' samples.

The chain has TRBV28 and TRBJ2-7; D tentatively fits TRBD1 or TRBD2 (6 bases each). This CDR3 comprises 15 residues. The germline V and J ends were trimmed by 4 bases and 2 bases, with 15 bases remaining between them. CDR1 and CDR2 (germline): MDHEN, SYDVKM. CDR3 coding DNA: TGTGCCAGCAGTTCCGGAGGGACACTAACCTACGAGCAGTACTTC. Translation: CASSSGGTLTYEQYF.

This clonotype was counted many times. The V gene is TRBV6-1, the J gene TRBJ2-3; D is unclear. V gave up 7 bases and J gave up 0 bases, with 5 bases separating them. This CDR3 has 12 amino acids. From germline, CDR1 is MNHNS and CDR2 SASEGT. The CDR3, as DNA: TGTGCCAGCACAGGTAGCACAGATACGCAGTATTTT. Translating it yields CASTGSTDTQYF.

This clonotype was detected a few times. V is TRBV20-1 and J is TRBJ2-3, with D perhaps TRBD1 (6 bases). With 8 bases removed from V and 0 bases from J, the gap between germline ends came to 12 bases. Germline V gene lookup returns CDR1 DFQATT and CDR2 SNEGSKA (reference sequence). The CDR3 length is 13 residues. CDR3 sequence (DNA): TGCAGTACCTCAGGGGCCAGCACAGATACGCAGTATTTT. Translation gives CSTSGASTDTQYF.

This clonotype was counted ten times or more. V is TRBV28 and J is TRBJ1-2; D not certain. V was trimmed by 5 bases and J by 0 bases, leaving 7 bases between them. The CDR3 is 13 amino acids. Per the germline V gene, CDR1 is MDHEN and CDR2 is SYDVKM. CDR3 sequence: CASSPLANYGYTF. The CDR3 nucleotides are TGTGCCAGCAGTCCTCTGGCTAACTATGGCTACACCTTC.

This clonotype was counted ten times or more. This sequence joins TRBV6-2 or TRBV6-3 and TRBJ2-1, with a possible D match to TRBD2 (6 bases). Trimming took 5 bases from V and 0 from J, leaving 11 bases between them. Germline V lookup: CDR1 MNHEY, CDR2 SVGEGT. The CDR3 contains 15 residues. The CDR3 sequence is CASSPTRISYNEQFF. For the CDR3, the DNA is TGTGCCAGCAGTCCGACTAGGATCTCCTACAATGAGCAGTTCTTC.

This clonotype was detected ten times or more. The CDR3 sequence is CASSVTGANVLTF. For the CDR3, the DNA is TGTGCCAGCAGTGTTACTGGGGCCAACGTCCTGACTTTC. The chain links TRBV2 to TRBJ2-6; D remains unclear. The CDR3 is 13 residues long. V lost 4 bases and J lost 2, with 3 bases in between. Germline values: CDR1 SNHLY, CDR2 FYNNEI.

The chain carries TRBV25-1 and TRBJ2-5; D unclear. Germline values: CDR1 MGHDK, CDR2 SYGVNS. Trimming pared 6 bases from V and 0 bases from J, leaving 11 bases between. This CDR3 is built from 14 residues. CDR3 bases: TGTGCCAGCAGACCCTCAGGATACCAAGAGACCCAGTACTTC. Its translation is CASRPSGYQETQYF. Complete variable domain (other parts from reference TRBV25-1 and TRBJ2-5): EADIYQTPRYLVIGTGKKITLECSQTMGHDKMYWYQQDPGMELHLIHYSYGVNSTEKGDLSSESTVSRIRTEHFPLTLESARPSHTSQYLCASRPSGYQETQYFGPGTRLLVL.

This clonotype showed up many times. The rearrangement uses TRBV20-1 and TRBJ2-5, with TRBD2 identical over 10 bases. The CDR3 consists of 14 residues. V lost 5 bases, J lost 3 bases, and 6 bases stayed unmatched. Germline V lookup: CDR1 DFQATT, CDR2 SNEGSKA (reference sequence). The CDR3, as DNA: TGCAGTGCTCCCAAAGCGGGAGGGGAAGAGACCCAGTACTTC. Its protein is CSAPKAGGEETQYF.

The chain combines TRBV15 with TRBJ1-3; D gene uncertain. There are 13 residues in the CDR3. Germline V gene sequence: CDR1 LNHNV, CDR2 YYDKDF (reference sequence). V lost 8 bases to trimming and J lost 0 bases, with 8 bases between them. CDR3 sequence (DNA): TGTGCCACCTCCGGGAGCTCTGGAAACACCATATATTTT. Its protein is CATSGSSGNTIYF. The variable domain in full, completed from reference TRBV15 and TRBJ1-3, reads DAMVIQNPRYQVTQFGKPVTLSCSQTLNHNVMYWYQQKSSQAPKLLFHYYDKDFNNEADTPDNFQSRRPNTSFCFLDIRSPGLGDTAMYLCATSGSSGNTIYFGEGSWLTVV.

CDR3 loop: CASSLAAGYGNEQFF. The CDR3 coding sequence is TGTGCCAGCAGCTTAGCGGCAGGGTATGGGAATGAGCAGTTCTTC. V usage is TRBV7-2 and J usage is TRBJ2-1, with D tentatively TRBD1 (5 bases). Germline CDR1 is SGHTA and CDR2 is FQGNSA. This CDR3 contains 15 residues. The ends were cut back, 0 bases at V and 7 bases at J, with 13 bases in the middle. The full variable domain, its missing parts supplied by reference TRBV7-2 and TRBJ2-1, is GAGVSQSPSNKVTEKGKDVELRCDPISGHTALYWYRQSLGQGLEFLIYFQGNSAPDKSGLPSDRFSAERTGGSVSTLTIQRTQQEDSAVYLCASSLAAGYGNEQFFGPGTRLTVL.

This clonotype was found a few times. The CDR3 region is CASSHTGGARNSPLHF. The CDR3 bases are TGTGCCAGCAGTCATACAGGGGGCGCAAGAAATTCACCCCTCCACTTT. The chain has TRBV2 and TRBJ1-6; 9 bases match TRBD1. Per germline, CDR1 SNHLY and CDR2 FYNNEI. Germline trimming cut 5 bases from V and 7 bases from J; bases unmatched to any gene: 9. The CDR3 runs to 16 residues.

The table lists this clonotype with many counts. This chain uses TRBV7-2 with TRBJ2-2; D is uncertain. This CDR3 has 15 residues. V shed 1 base and J shed 1 base, with 7 bases lying between them. Germline CDR1 and CDR2: SGHTA and FQGNSA. The CDR3 here is CASSLGGVNTGELFF. The CDR3 nucleotides read TGTGCCAGCAGCTTAGGCGGAGTGAACACCGGGGAGCTGTTTTTT.

This clonotype has only a few counts. The CDR3 nucleotides read TGTGCCAGCTCACCACCGGGGGTGGTGAACACTGAAGCTTTCTTT. As protein: CASSPPGVVNTEAFF. The chain has TRBV18 and TRBJ1-1; TRBD1 might be the D (5 bases). V lost 0 bases and J lost 0, with 8 bases in between. Germline V gives CDR1 KGHSH, CDR2 LQKENI. There are 15 residues in the CDR3.

Ten or more counts support this clonotype. The CDR3 DNA follows: TGCAGTGCTCCGAGGGGGGATACGCAGTATTTT. Translation gives CSAPRGDTQYF. The chain joins TRBV20-1 to TRBJ2-3; a possible D gene is TRBD1 (6 bases). There are 11 residues in the CDR3. Germline V gene data show CDR1 as DFQATT and CDR2 as SNEGSKA (reference sequence). The V end was cut by 5 bases, the J end by 6 bases, with 9 bases between.

This clonotype was seen ten or more times. The J gene is TRBJ1-5, the V gene TRBV2, with TRBD1 matching 9 bases. Losses at the gene ends were 5 bases for V and 7 bases for J; bases not matched to a gene: 9. Looked up from germline, CDR1 is SNHLY and CDR2 is FYNNEI. The CDR3 loop spans 15 amino acids. The CDR3 region is CASSLTGGGGQPQHF. CDR3 coding DNA: TGTGCCAGCAGTCTGACAGGGGGAGGCGGACAGCCCCAGCATTTT. The whole variable domain, remainder taken from reference TRBV2 and TRBJ1-5, is EPEVTQTPSHQVTQMGQEVILRCVPISNHLYFYWYRQILGQKVEFLVSFYNNEISEKSEIFDDQFSVERPDGSNFTLKIRSTKLEDSAMYFCASSLTGGGGQPQHFGDGTRLSIL.

This clonotype was observed a few times. The chain recombines TRBV28 with TRBJ1-1; the D is unclear. In germline, CDR1 is MDHEN, CDR2 SYDVKM. This CDR3 has 12 residues. Trimming took 6 bases from V and 2 from J, leaving 7 bases between them. Written as DNA, the CDR3 is TGTGCCAGCAGAATCGCCAACACTGAAGCTTTCTTT. Translating it yields CASRIANTEAFF. The full variable domain, in which reference TRBV28 and TRBJ1-1 provide the parts outside the CDR3, is DVKVTQSSRYLVKRTGEKVFLECVQDMDHENMFWYRQDPGLGLRLIYFSYDVKMKEKGDIPEGYSVSREKKERFSLILESASTNQTSMYLCASRIANTEAFFGQGTRLTVV.

This clonotype was recorded a few times. The genes are TRBV5-1 and TRBJ2-5; D may correspond to TRBD1 or TRBD2 (5 bases each). The germline gives CDR1 SGHRS, CDR2 YFSETQ. The V gene lost 0 bases and the J gene lost 3 bases, with 15 bases spanning the gap. This CDR3 region has 16 residues. The CDR3 region is CASSLGRWGLEETQYF. DNA for the CDR3: TGCGCCAGCAGCTTGGGCCGGTGGGGGTTAGAAGAGACCCAGTACTTC.

A word on this clonotype: A clone one base away is much larger, so this may be a read error. J is TRBJ2-3 and V is TRBV10-3; 10 bases match TRBD2. The CDR3 is 17 residues long. V gave up 4 bases and J gave up 2 bases; unmatched junction bases: 9. Germline V gene data show CDR1 as ENHRY and CDR2 as SYGVKD. The CDR3 loop reads CAISASGSGRHTDTQYF. CDR3 in DNA: TGTGCCATCAGTGCGTCGGGTAGCGGGAGGCACACAGATACGCAGTATTTT.

This clonotype came up a few times. The rearrangement uses TRBV7-9 and TRBJ2-3, with D tentatively TRBD1 or TRBD2 (5 bases each). Trimming took 2 bases from V and 2 from J, leaving 8 bases between them. Germline loops: CDR1 SEHNR, CDR2 FQNEAQ (reference sequence). This CDR3 contains 14 residues. The CDR3 is CASSLSGTTDTQYF. The CDR3 coding sequence is TGTGCCAGCAGCTTATCCGGGACCACAGATACGCAGTATTTT.

There are many counts of this clonotype. This chain links TRBV7-8 with TRBJ2-2; no reliable D call. The germline V gene has CDR1 SGHVS and CDR2 FQNEAQ. V was cut by 3 bases and J by 2 bases, with 7 bases left in between. CDR3 length: 14 residues. DNA for the CDR3: TGTGCCAGCAGCTTTACCGTTAACACCGGGGAGCTGTTTTTT. It translates to CASSFTVNTGELFF.

The sample holds many counts of this clonotype. This chain connects TRBV9 to TRBJ2-1, with D tentatively TRBD2 (6 bases). V was shortened by 0 bases and J by 8 bases, with 15 bases between the two germline ends. The CDR3 totals 15 residues. Germline CDR1 and CDR2: SGDLS and YYNGEE. CDR3 sequence reads: CASSVEEGPRDEQFF. As DNA, the CDR3 is TGTGCCAGCAGCGTAGAGGAGGGCCCGAGGGATGAGCAGTTCTTC.

This clonotype was counted between two and nine times. J is TRBJ1-1 and V is TRBV29-1; D is unclear. The CDR3 is 9 residues long. V was clipped by 6 bases and J by 7 bases, with 6 bases between them. The V gene's germline CDR1 is SQVTM and CDR2 ANQGSEA. CDR3 sequence: CSVGHEAFF. The CDR3 nucleotides read TGCAGCGTAGGGCATGAAGCTTTCTTT.

This clonotype has at least ten counts. The DNA for the CDR3 is TGTGCCAGCAGACTGACAGGGGGATTCTCTGGGGCCAACGTCCTGACTTTC. Translation gives CASRLTGGFSGANVLTF. The chain combines TRBV12-3 or TRBV12-4 with TRBJ2-6, with TRBD1 identical over 9 bases. With V trimmed by 6 bases and J by 0 bases, 6 bases remained unmatched. This CDR3 is 17 amino acids long.

This clonotype showed up just a few times. The rearrangement links TRBV6-1 to TRBJ1-5; 10 nucleotides match TRBD1. After removal of 1 base from V and 2 bases from J, the junction contained 8 bases not matched to a gene. The length of the CDR3 is 18 residues. The germline V gene encodes CDR1 MNHNS and CDR2 SASEGT. The CDR3 loop reads CASSEVVGDRGGNQPQHF. The DNA of the CDR3 is TGTGCCAGCAGTGAAGTGGTTGGGGACAGGGGTGGCAATCAGCCCCAGCATTTT.

This clonotype was counted ten times or more. J is TRBJ1-3 and V is TRBV20-1; 10 bases are a match to TRBD1. The V gene end was trimmed by 5 bases and the J gene end by 2 bases; junction bases not matched to a gene: 3. CDR3 size: 14 residues. The germline gives CDR1 DFQATT, CDR2 SNEGSKA (reference sequence). The CDR3 DNA reads as TGCAGTGCTCGGACAGGGGGGCCTGGAAACACCATATATTTT. Translation: CSARTGGPGNTIYF.

This clonotype was seen ten or more times. The J gene is TRBJ2-2, the V gene TRBV10-3; D is uncertain. In germline, CDR1 is ENHRY, CDR2 SYGVKD. The V end was cut by 4 bases, the J end by 2 bases, with 14 bases between. CDR3 length: 16 residues. The CDR3 region has the DNA TGTGCCATCAGTGCGTCCAGCCAGCGTAACACCGGGGAGCTGTTTTTT. It translates to CAISASSQRNTGELFF.

This clonotype was seen repeatedly, ten times or more. The chain is built from TRBV20-1 and TRBJ1-1, with unresolved D. CDR1 is DFQATT and CDR2 is SNEGSKA in the germline V gene (reference sequence). The CDR3 covers 10 residues. V lost 1 base and J 11 bases, leaving 8 bases between the germline ends. The CDR3 loop reads CSARGISAFF. The DNA for the CDR3 is TGCAGTGCTAGAGGTATAAGCGCTTTCTTT.

Ten or more counts support this clonotype. The V and J genes are TRBV2 and TRBJ2-3; 7 nucleotides agree with TRBD2. The V gene end was trimmed by 6 bases and the J gene end by 0 bases; junction bases not matched to a gene: 6. The CDR3 contains 15 residues. The V gene's germline CDR1 is SNHLY and CDR2 FYNNEI. The CDR3 nucleotides are TGTGCCAGCAGAATCAGCGGGATCAGCACAGATACGCAGTATTTT. This gives the protein CASRISGISTDTQYF.

J is TRBJ1-4 and V is TRBV12-3 or TRBV12-4; no clear D. V lost 5 bases and J 6 bases, leaving 16 bases between the germline ends. This CDR3 has 15 amino acids. CDR3 residues: CASSHRQALDEKLFF. Written as DNA, the CDR3 is TGTGCCAGCAGTCATCGACAAGCCCTCGATGAAAAACTGTTTTTT.

There are a few counts of this clonotype. The chain couples TRBV24-1 to TRBJ2-6; D uncertain. CDR3 length: 13 residues. From germline, CDR1 is KGHDR and CDR2 SFDVKD. V was shortened by 6 bases and J by 2 bases, with 4 bases between the two germline ends. The chain's CDR3 is CATSITGANVLTF. The CDR3 nucleotides read TGTGCCACCAGTATAACTGGGGCCAACGTCCTGACTTTC.

The V gene is TRBV20-1, the J gene TRBJ2-1; 9 bases line up with TRBD1. Unmatched junction bases numbered 8, after V lost 1 base and J lost 16 bases. CDR3 size: 12 residues. CDR1 and CDR2 from the germline V gene are DFQATT and SNEGSKA (reference sequence). The CDR3 DNA is TGCAGTGCTAGAGCTCCGGGACAGGGAAGATTCTTC. It codes for CSARAPGQGRFF.